This T cell receptor beta chain was recovered during a study of PD-1 blockade in classical Hodgkin lymphoma. The CDR3 is made up of 14 amino acids. J lost 4 bases, V lost 2 bases, and 1 base had no gene match. CDR1 and CDR2 from the germline V gene are MDHEN and SYDVKM. Time point denoted: cycle 4 day 1 (C4D1), after more than five weeks of nivolumab. Each and every patient relapsed after autologous stem cell transplantation, and patients got differing brentuximab vedotin exposure. Sequencing used immunoSEQ multiplex PCR; TCRdb keeps in-frame clones, though not all of them. This sample has over 50,000 clones, with around nine tenths found just once. Concerning this clone: What it binds is not known.

Study results and caveats: Repertoire difference causes, possibly disease activity or prior therapy, remain undefined.

The sequenced sample was peripheral blood mononuclear cells (PBMCs), obtained before the fourth cycle of nivolumab. The receptor was derived from a human donor with classical Hodgkin lymphoma. The gene calls are TRBV28 and TRBJ2-3; 9 positions agree with TRBD1. In DNA, the CDR3 is TGTGCCAGCAGTTTAGGGACAGGGCCAGATACGCAGTATTTT. Amino acids: CASSLGTGPDTQYF.